This T cell receptor beta chain is drawn from a study of metastatic and nonmetastatic thyroid tumors. Study-level results: A significant increase in TCR beta diversity was reportedly seen in malignant thyroid tumors relative to benign nodules, in blood and tumor.

V shed 5 bases and J 7 bases; nucleotides not matched to a gene: 11. CDR1 is LNHDA, CDR2 SQIVND, per germline (reference sequence). The CDR3 loop spans 16 amino acids. Via MiXCR, TCRdb re-called the PCR reads. Among roughly 25,000 clones listed, about 16% were seen once. This clone was detected ten times or more. Its antigen is unidentified. No patient received treatment before thyroid surgery. Material for sequencing was blood. This receptor was taken from a female donor with papillary thyroid cancer or a benign thyroid nodule (not recorded which). Some clones in this sample may be carry-over from other donors' samples. V usage is TRBV19 and J usage is TRBJ2-1; the match to TRBD1 covers 10 bases. CDR3 nucleotides: TGTGCCAGTAGTCATGGACAGGGGGGGGTGTGGAATGAGCAGTTCTTC. It yields the protein CASSHGQGGVWNEQFF.